These 14 T cell receptor beta chains share one sample of origin, sequenced in a study of T cells in Graves' hyperthyroidism and ophthalmopathy (dated by TCRdb to about 2019). Receptor libraries were prepared by multiplex PCR. The instrument was an Illumina HiSeq 2000. The TCR beta CDR3 regions were amplified from the RNA transcripts. For the first round of RT-PCR on the TCR CDR3, the HTBI primer set was used together with the Qiagen OneStep RT-PCR kit. TCRdb cleaned the public reads at Q25 with fastp, built clones with MiXCR and kept in-frame beta chains. Duplicate CDR3 protein sequences are folded into a single record with the most common DNA and genes. The sample contains some 490,000 distinct CDR3 sequences, about 20% of them found a single time. Around 50% of the sample is in the top ten clones. Sample: blood. The receptor source for this set is a woman aged 70-85 years with Graves' ophthalmopathy.

This clonotype was detected only a few times. J is TRBJ2-1 and V is TRBV10-3; 7 bases are a match to TRBD2. CDR1 ENHRY and CDR2 SYGVKD come from the germline V gene. This CDR3 comprises 15 residues. V dropped 3 bases and J dropped 3; count of bases not matched to a gene: 5. The CDR3 is CAISEGLDVYNEQFF. The CDR3 DNA reads TGTGCCATCAGTGAAGGACTAGACGTCTACAATGAGCAGTTCTTC.

The rearrangement uses TRBV5-1 and TRBJ1-3; possible D gene TRBD1, 5 bases. The CDR3 covers 16 residues. Per the germline V gene, CDR1 is SGHRS and CDR2 is YFSETQ. V was shortened by 4 bases and J by 4 bases, with 18 bases between the two germline ends. CDR3 sequence reads: CASSPGTPIGGNTIYF. CDR3 in DNA: TGCGCCAGCAGCCCGGGGACTCCGATTGGCGGAAACACCATATATTTT.

The chain joins TRBV30 to TRBJ2-5; possible D gene TRBD1, 5 bases. This CDR3 contains 12 residues. From germline, CDR1 is GTSNPN and CDR2 SVGIG (reference sequence). V was cut by 1 base and J by 4 bases, with 7 bases left in between. DNA for the CDR3: TGTGCCTGGAGTGGGGGCGGAGAGACCCAGTACTTC. The encoded protein is CAWSGGGETQYF.

This clonotype was seen only a few times. The gene calls are TRBV7-9 and TRBJ2-3; D not resolved. Germline V lookup: CDR1 SEHNR, CDR2 FQNEAQ (reference sequence). The CDR3 consists of 13 residues. V was cut by 3 bases and J by 4 bases, with 8 bases left in between. DNA for the CDR3: TGTGCCAGCAGCTTTCCGGGCGCAGATACGCAGTATTTT. Amino acid sequence: CASSFPGADTQYF.

On this clonotype: One junction end disagrees with the germline gene, perhaps due to a read error. This chain joins TRBV5-1 and TRBJ2-1; 11 bases are a match to TRBD2. The DNA end lines up better with TRBJ2-7; the J call may be wrong. Germline CDR1 is SGHRS and CDR2 is YFSETQ. The CDR3 is 20 residues long. Here the CDR3 DNA reads TGTGCCAGCAGCTTTTTCGCGGGAGGGGCCGCTAGCGGGAGGAGTAATGAGCAGTACTTC. Translated: CASSFFAGGAASGRSNEQYF.

At least ten counts were recorded for this clonotype. The chain recombines TRBV12-3 or TRBV12-4 with TRBJ2-7, with a possible D match to TRBD2 (7 bases). Trimming shortened V by 3 bases and J by 2 bases, and 11 bases separated the two germline ends. The CDR3 is 14 residues long. DNA of the CDR3: TGTGCCAGCAGTTTCGGGGGGCTGACCTACGAGCAGTACTTC. This sequence encodes CASSFGGLTYEQYF.

The chain recombines TRBV6-4 with TRBJ1-2; unclear D gene. The ends were cut back, 0 bases at V and 3 bases at J, with 11 bases in the middle. This CDR3 is 15 amino acids long. The germline V gene has CDR1 MRHNA and CDR2 SNTAGT. CDR3 amino acids: CASSDSPQLDYGYTF. In DNA, the CDR3 is TGTGCCAGCAGTGACTCGCCCCAGTTGGACTATGGCTACACCTTC.

The rearrangement uses TRBV20-1 and TRBJ2-3; tentatively, D is TRBD1 (5 bases). CDR3 size: 15 residues. Deletions cut 1 base from V and 1 base from J, with 12 bases between. Germline CDR1 DFQATT, CDR2 SNEGSKA (reference sequence). DNA of the CDR3: TGCAGTGCTAGAGGGGGCTTTACCGGCACAGATACGCAGTATTTT. This translates into CSARGGFTGTDTQYF.

The J gene is TRBJ2-7, the V gene TRBV11-2; the D gene is possibly TRBD1 (5 bases). This CDR3 has 16 residues. Germline CDR1 SGHAT, CDR2 FQNNGV. Trimming shortened V by 5 bases and J by 0 bases, and 17 bases separated the two germline ends. CDR3 in DNA: TGTGCCAGCAGCGCGCTATCGACAGCCTACTCCTACGAGCAGTACTTC. Translating it yields CASSALSTAYSYEQYF.

Notes on this clonotype: A much larger clone differs by one base, so this may be a read error. The chain has TRBV5-5 and TRBJ2-5, with D possibly TRBD2 on 5 matching bases. The germline V gene has CDR1 SGHKS and CDR2 YYEKEE (reference sequence). The CDR3 has 15 residues. The CDR3 sequence: CASSLSGVYQETRYF. The CDR3 nucleotides are TGTGCCAGCAGCTTGTCCGGGGTCTACCAAGAGACCCGGTACTTC.

This clonotype turned up a few times. This chain joins TRBV30 and TRBJ1-2; a possible D gene is TRBD1 (5 bases). V was cut by 5 bases and J by 2 bases, with 15 bases left in between. The CDR3 is 14 amino acids. Germline CDR1 GTSNPN, CDR2 SVGIG (reference sequence). CDR3 nucleotides: TGTGCCTGGCGGGACCGAAATAGCAACTATGGCTACACCTTC. It is translated as CAWRDRNSNYGYTF.

In this sample, this clonotype turned up a few times. The V and J genes are TRBV28 and TRBJ1-6, with D hard to call. From germline, CDR1 is MDHEN and CDR2 SYDVKM. Trimming took off 5 bases at V and 7 bases at J, with 9 bases between the two ends. This CDR3 has 13 residues. CDR3: CASSGDGNSPLHF. CDR3 nucleotide sequence: TGTGCCAGCAGTGGGGATGGGAATTCACCCCTCCACTTT.

This clonotype has a handful of counts. V is TRBV28 and J is TRBJ1-1, with a weak D call TRBD1 (6 bases). With 6 bases removed from V and 4 bases from J, the gap between germline ends came to 18 bases. The CDR3 has 15 amino acids. Germline V gene lookup returns CDR1 MDHEN and CDR2 SYDVKM. The chain's CDR3 is CASSAPQGLGTEAFF. Written as DNA, the CDR3 is TGTGCCAGCAGCGCCCCCCAGGGGCTGGGCACTGAAGCTTTCTTT. Complete variable domain (other parts from reference TRBV28 and TRBJ1-1): DVKVTQSSRYLVKRTGEKVFLECVQDMDHENMFWYRQDPGLGLRLIYFSYDVKMKEKGDIPEGYSVSREKKERFSLILESASTNQTSMYLCASSAPQGLGTEAFFGQGTRLTVV.

This clonotype showed up many times. The chain has TRBV15 and TRBJ1-2; D remains unclear. Looked up from germline, CDR1 is LNHNV and CDR2 is YYDKDF (reference sequence). This CDR3 has 13 residues. The V gene lost 1 base and the J gene lost 0 bases, with 3 bases spanning the gap. The CDR3 region is CATSRATNYGYTF. DNA for the CDR3: TGTGCCACCAGCAGAGCGACTAACTATGGCTACACCTTC. The full variable domain, in which reference TRBV15 and TRBJ1-2 provide the parts outside the CDR3, is DAMVIQNPRYQVTQFGKPVTLSCSQTLNHNVMYWYQQKSSQAPKLLFHYYDKDFNNEADTPDNFQSRRPNTSFCFLDIRSPGLGDTAMYLCATSRATNYGYTFGSGTRLTVV.